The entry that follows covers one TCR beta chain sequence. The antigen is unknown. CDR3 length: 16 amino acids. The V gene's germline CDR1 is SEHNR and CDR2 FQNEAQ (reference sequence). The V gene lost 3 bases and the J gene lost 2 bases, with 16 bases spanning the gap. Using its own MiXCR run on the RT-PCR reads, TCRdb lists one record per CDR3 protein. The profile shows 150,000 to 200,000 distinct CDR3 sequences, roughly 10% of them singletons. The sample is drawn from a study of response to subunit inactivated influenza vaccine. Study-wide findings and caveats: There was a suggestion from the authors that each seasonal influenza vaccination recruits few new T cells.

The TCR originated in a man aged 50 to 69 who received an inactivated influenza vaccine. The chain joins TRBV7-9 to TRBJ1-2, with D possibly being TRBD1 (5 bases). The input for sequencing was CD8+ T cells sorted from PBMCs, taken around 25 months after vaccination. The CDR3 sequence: CASSFRSRELNYGYTF. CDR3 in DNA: TGTGCCAGCAGCTTTAGATCCAGGGAGTTAAACTATGGCTACACCTTC. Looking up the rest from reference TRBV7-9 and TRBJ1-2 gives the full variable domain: DTGVSQNPRHKITKRGQNVTFRCDPISEHNRLYWYRQTLGQGPEFLTYFQNEAQLEKSRLLSDRFSAERPKGSFSTLEIQRTEQGDSAMYLCASSFRSRELNYGYTFGSGTRLTVV.